The 7 T cell receptor beta chains reported below all come from one sample, sequenced in a study of T cells in lung cancer brain metastases. The table came from immunoSEQ multiplex PCR; TCRdb's copy has only in-frame clones and leaves some out. The sample lists 5,000 or so clones, 70% to 90% seen once, with roughly 4% in the top ten. What was sequenced was tumor tissue from the primary lung tumor. The source is a man between 65 and 80 years old with non-small cell lung cancer.

The gene calls are TRBV5-1 and TRBJ1-1; D gene unclear. Germline CDR1 and CDR2: SGHRS and YFSETQ. This CDR3 is 15 amino acids long. V gave up 4 bases and J gave up 1 base, with 14 bases separating them. CDR3 sequence reads: CASSPGGAGNTEAFF. The CDR3 coding sequence is TGCGCCAGCAGCCCGGGCGGTGCAGGGAACACTGAAGCTTTCTTT.

The CDR3 DNA is TGTGCTAGTGCCTGGGACCGACCCTTAGCCAAAAACATTCAGTACTTC. This codes for CASAWDRPLAKNIQYF. The chain couples TRBV12-5 to TRBJ2-4, with D possibly being TRBD1 or TRBD2 (5 bases each). The germline V and J ends were trimmed by 7 bases and 0 bases, with 16 bases remaining between them. The CDR3 has 16 amino acids. Germline V lookup: CDR1 LGHNT, CDR2 FRNRAP.

The chain has TRBV29-1 and TRBJ2-1, with D possibly matching TRBD1 (6 bases). The CDR3 spans 13 residues. Germline V gene lookup returns CDR1 SQVTM and CDR2 ANQGSEA. V was shortened by 8 bases and J by 1 base, with 12 bases between the two germline ends. CDR3 DNA: TGCAGCCTCGAAAGGGGGTCCTACAATGAGCAGTTCTTC. Amino acid sequence: CSLERGSYNEQFF.

This chain uses TRBV5-1 with TRBJ1-5, with D perhaps matching TRBD1 (5 bases). V was trimmed by 0 bases and J by 5 bases, leaving 9 bases between them. The length of the CDR3 is 14 residues. Looked up from germline, CDR1 is SGHRS and CDR2 is YFSETQ. The CDR3 sequence is CASSLVGGDQPQHF. CDR3 nucleotide sequence: TGCGCCAGCAGCTTGGTCGGGGGGGATCAGCCCCAGCATTTT.

The chain recombines TRBV19 with TRBJ2-7; 11 bases are shared with TRBD2. The junction had 4 bases not matched to a gene; V was cut back by 5 bases and J by 1 base. CDR1 is LNHDA, CDR2 SQIVND, per germline (reference sequence). The CDR3 runs to 15 residues. This CDR3 is CASSPGTSGSYEQYF. In nucleotides, the CDR3 is TGTGCCAGTAGTCCCGGGACTAGCGGATCCTACGAGCAGTACTTC. Full variable domain (rest looked up from reference TRBV19 and TRBJ2-7): DGGITQSPKYLFRKEGQNVTLSCEQNLNHDAMYWYRQDPGQGLRLIYYSQIVNDFQKGDIAEGYSVSREKKESFPLTVTSAQKNPTAFYLCASSPGTSGSYEQYFGPGTRLTVT.

The chain joins TRBV19 to TRBJ1-2, with unresolved D. This CDR3 contains 14 residues. With 0 bases removed from V and 4 bases from J, the gap between germline ends came to 9 bases. Germline V gene data show CDR1 as LNHDA and CDR2 as SQIVND (reference sequence). This CDR3 is CASSIDRGSYGYTF. In nucleotides, the CDR3 is TGTGCCAGTAGTATAGATCGAGGCAGCTATGGCTACACCTTC.

The V call is TRBV5-1, the J call TRBJ2-2, with 9 bases matching TRBD2. The CDR3 runs to 16 residues. The ends lost 0 bases at V and 8 bases at J; junction bases unmatched: 8. Germline-derived CDR1 and CDR2 are SGHRS and YFSETQ. The CDR3 loop reads CASSLVLAGDPGELFF. The CDR3 nucleotides are TGCGCCAGCAGCTTGGTCTTAGCGGGAGACCCTGGGGAGCTGTTTTTT.